This TCR beta chain appears in the sequencing data of a study of T cells after yellow fever vaccination. Generation of TCR cDNA used 5'RACE template switching (which added a universal primer site and UMIs). Each CDR3 protein is one row after TCRdb ran MiXCR on the 5' RACE reads. Of some 350,000 distinct CDR3 sequences in the sample, around 4.1% were seen once. Broader study findings: Contaminating bulk clonotypes could be abundant in FACS-sorted repertoires. The secondary response was weaker, and its peak arrived faster, on day 5 versus 15.

Germline V gene lookup returns CDR1 SGHTA and CDR2 FQGTGA. V lost 5 bases, J lost 4 bases, and 7 bases stayed unmatched. The CDR3 totals 15 residues. Only a few counts were recorded for this clonotype. The antigen is unknown. This chain links TRBV7-3 with TRBJ2-7, with 11 bases fitting TRBD1. The receptor's source is a man between 18 and 35 years old who received the YFV17D yellow fever vaccine. The sequencing here drew on PBMCs, taken 5 days after the yellow fever booster vaccination. The CDR3 reads CASSVTGTGGYEQYF. The CDR3 DNA reads TGTGCCAGCAGCGTGACCGGGACAGGGGGATACGAGCAGTACTTC.